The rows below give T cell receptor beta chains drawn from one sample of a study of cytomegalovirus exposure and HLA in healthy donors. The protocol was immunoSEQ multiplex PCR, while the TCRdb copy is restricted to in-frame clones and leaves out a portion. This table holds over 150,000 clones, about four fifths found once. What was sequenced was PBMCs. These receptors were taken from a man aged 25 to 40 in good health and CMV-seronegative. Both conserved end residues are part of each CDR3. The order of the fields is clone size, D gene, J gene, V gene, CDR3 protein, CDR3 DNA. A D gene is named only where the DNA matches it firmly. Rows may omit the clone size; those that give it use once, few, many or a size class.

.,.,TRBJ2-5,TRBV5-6,CASSLTGTQETQYF,TGTGCCAGCAGCTTGACAGGGACCCAAGAGACCCAGTACTTC
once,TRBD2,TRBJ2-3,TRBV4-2,CASSPLSSGGASDTQYF,TGTGCCAGCAGCCCTCTGTCTAGCGGGGGGGCCTCAGATACGCAGTATTTT
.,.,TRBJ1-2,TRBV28,CASSPGRDYGYTF,TGTGCCAGCAGCCCAGGGCGTGACTATGGCTACACCTTC
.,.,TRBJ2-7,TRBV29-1,CSVDYDGTSSEQYF,TGCAGCGTGGACTACGACGGGACTTCATCCGAGCAGTACTTC
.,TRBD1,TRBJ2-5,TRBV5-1,CASSLPTGGKETQYF,TGCGCCAGCAGCTTGCCAACAGGGGGCAAAGAGACCCAGTACTTC
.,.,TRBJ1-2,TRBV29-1,CSVEGGRGGQIDGYTF,TGCAGCGTTGAAGGGGGCAGGGGCGGCCAGATAGATGGCTACACCTTC
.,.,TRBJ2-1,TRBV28,CASSLLREESYNEQFF,TGTGCCAGCAGTTTACTCCGTGAGGAGTCCTACAATGAGCAGTTCTTC
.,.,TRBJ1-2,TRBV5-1,CASSLARGGTYGYTF,TGCGCCAGCAGCTTGGCAAGAGGTGGAACCTATGGCTACACCTTC
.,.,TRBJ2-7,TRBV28,CASSLALAPYEQYF,TGTGCCAGCAGTTTAGCCCTAGCACCCTACGAGCAGTACTTC
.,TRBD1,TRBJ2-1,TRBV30,CAWFPWTGVDEQFF,TGTGCCTGGTTTCCGTGGACAGGGGTGGATGAGCAGTTCTTC
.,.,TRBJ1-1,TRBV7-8,CASSFPMAGVNTEAFF,TGTGCCAGCAGCTTCCCCATGGCAGGGGTGAACACTGAAGCTTTCTTT
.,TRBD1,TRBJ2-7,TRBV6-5,CASSSEDRGRLEQYF,TGTGCCAGCAGTTCAGAGGACAGGGGGCGGCTGGAGCAGTACTTC
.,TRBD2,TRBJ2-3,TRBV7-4,CASIAGVTDTQYF,TGTGCCAGCATAGCGGGGGTCACAGATACGCAGTATTTT
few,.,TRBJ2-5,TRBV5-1,CASSGGWGQETQYF,TGCGCCAGCAGCGGAGGTTGGGGCCAAGAGACCCAGTACTTC
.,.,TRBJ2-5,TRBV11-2,CASSLGGDRIETQYF,TGTGCCAGCAGCTTAGGGGGGGATCGGATAGAGACCCAGTACTTC
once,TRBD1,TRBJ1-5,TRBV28,CASGYGTGGQPQHF,TGTGCCTCCGGATACGGGACAGGGGGTCAGCCCCAGCATTTT
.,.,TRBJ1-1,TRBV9,CASSVGSSVGLVTEAFF,TGTGCCAGCAGCGTAGGTAGTTCTGTGGGCCTGGTCACTGAAGCTTTCTTT
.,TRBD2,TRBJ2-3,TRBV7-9,CASSQSGGGDTQYF,TGTGCCAGCAGCCAGAGCGGGGGAGGCGATACGCAGTATTTT
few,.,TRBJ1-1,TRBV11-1,CASGLGAEAFF,TGTGCCAGCGGATTAGGAGCTGAAGCTTTCTTT
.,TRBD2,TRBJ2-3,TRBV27,CASSLAGGRDTQYF,TGTGCCAGCAGTTTGGCGGGGGGAAGAGATACGCAGTATTTT
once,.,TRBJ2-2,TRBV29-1,CSVDLTGELFF,TGCAGCGTTGACCTCACCGGGGAGCTGTTTTTT
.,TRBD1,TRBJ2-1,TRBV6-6,CASSYLRDRVRNEQFF,TGTGCCAGCAGTTATCTCCGGGACAGGGTTCGCAATGAGCAGTTCTTC
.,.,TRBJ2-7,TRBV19,CASSGQLSSYEQYF,TGTGCCAGCTCTGGGCAGCTTTCCTCCTACGAGCAGTACTTC
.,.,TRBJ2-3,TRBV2,CASNQGFTDTQYF,TGTGCCAGCAACCAGGGCTTCACAGATACGCAGTATTTT